The present T cell receptor beta chain was sequenced within a study of T cells after yellow fever vaccination. Study overall: CD3, CD45RA, CCR7 and CD95 guided sorting of the EM, EMRA, CM and Tscm memory subsets. Low-cell-number fractions underwent preparation using SMART-Seq v4 Ultra Low Input. Points from the study as a whole: Primary-vaccination clones mostly resurfaced post-booster (96% CD4, more than 80% CD8). Though weaker, the secondary response peaked faster, on day 5 versus 15.

One entry per CDR3 protein results from TCRdb running MiXCR on the 5' RACE reads. There are 30,000 or so distinct CDR3 sequences in the sample; around 7% occur only once, and around a fifth lies in the top ten. Germline loops: CDR1 SEHNR, CDR2 FQNEAQ (reference sequence). This CDR3 is 15 amino acids long. V lost 5 bases to trimming and J lost 5 bases; unmatched junction nucleotides: 9. This clonotype was picked up many times. The J gene is TRBJ2-7, the V gene TRBV7-9, with TRBD2 identical over 10 bases. This receptor was identified in a man aged 18 to 35 who received the YFV17D yellow fever vaccine. Sequenced here: PBMCs, either bulk or a sorted T-cell subset (CD4+, CD8+, memory, or dextramer-sorted; not recorded which), sampled on the day of the first yellow fever vaccination. In DNA, the CDR3 is TGTGCCAGCAGCAGGAGCGGGGGGGCCGGGAACGAGCAGTACGTC. Translation: CASSRSGGAGNEQYV.